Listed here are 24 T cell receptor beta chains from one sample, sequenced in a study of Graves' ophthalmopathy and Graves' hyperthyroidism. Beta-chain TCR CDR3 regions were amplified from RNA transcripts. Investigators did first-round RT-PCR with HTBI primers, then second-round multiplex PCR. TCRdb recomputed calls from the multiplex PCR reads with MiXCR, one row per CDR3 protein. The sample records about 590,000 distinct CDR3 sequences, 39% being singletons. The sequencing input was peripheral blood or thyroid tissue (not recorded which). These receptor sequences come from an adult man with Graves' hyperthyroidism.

For the CDR3, the DNA is TGTGCCAGCAGTTCGATCAGACTAGCGGGGTTGCAAGAGACCCAGTACTTC. Residues: CASSSIRLAGLQETQYF. The rearrangement joins TRBV27 to TRBJ2-5; 11 bases agree with TRBD2. Per germline, CDR1 MNHEY and CDR2 SMNVEV (reference sequence). The CDR3 loop spans 17 amino acids. V lost 4 bases to trimming and J lost 2 bases; unmatched junction nucleotides: 9.

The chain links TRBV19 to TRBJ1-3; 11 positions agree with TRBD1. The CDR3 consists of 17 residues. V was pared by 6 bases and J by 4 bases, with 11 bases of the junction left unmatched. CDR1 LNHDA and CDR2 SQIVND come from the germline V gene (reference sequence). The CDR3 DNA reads TGTGCCAGTAGACTCCGGACAGGGGGCGCCGGAGGAAACACCATATATTTT. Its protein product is CASRLRTGGAGGNTIYF.

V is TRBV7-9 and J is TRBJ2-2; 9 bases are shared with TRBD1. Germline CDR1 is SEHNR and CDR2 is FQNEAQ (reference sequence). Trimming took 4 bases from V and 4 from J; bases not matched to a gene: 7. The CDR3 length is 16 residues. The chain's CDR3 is CASSYSGTGRTGELFF. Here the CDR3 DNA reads TGTGCCAGCAGCTACTCCGGGACAGGGCGCACCGGGGAGCTGTTTTTT. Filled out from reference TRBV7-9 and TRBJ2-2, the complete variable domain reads DTGVSQNPRHKITKRGQNVTFRCDPISEHNRLYWYRQTLGQGPEFLTYFQNEAQLEKSRLLSDRFSAERPKGSFSTLEIQRTEQGDSAMYLCASSYSGTGRTGELFFGEGSRLTVL.

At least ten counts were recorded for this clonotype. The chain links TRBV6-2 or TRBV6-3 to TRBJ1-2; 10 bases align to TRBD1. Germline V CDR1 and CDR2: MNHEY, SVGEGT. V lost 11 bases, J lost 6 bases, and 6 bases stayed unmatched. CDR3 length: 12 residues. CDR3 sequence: CAARQGADGYTF. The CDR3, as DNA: TGTGCCGCCAGACAGGGGGCTGATGGCTACACCTTC.

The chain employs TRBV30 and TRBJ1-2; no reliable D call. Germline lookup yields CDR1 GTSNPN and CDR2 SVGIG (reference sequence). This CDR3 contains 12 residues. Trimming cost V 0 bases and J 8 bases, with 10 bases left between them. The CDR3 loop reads CAWSVRGYGYTF. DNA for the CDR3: TGTGCCTGGAGTGTACGGGGTTACGGCTACACCTTC.

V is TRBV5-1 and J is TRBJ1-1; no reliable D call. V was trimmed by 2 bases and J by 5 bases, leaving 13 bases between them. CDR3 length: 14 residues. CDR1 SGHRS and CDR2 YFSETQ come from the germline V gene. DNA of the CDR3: TGCGCCAGCAGCTTAAGGTGGGGTAATACTGAAGCTTTCTTT. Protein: CASSLRWGNTEAFF.

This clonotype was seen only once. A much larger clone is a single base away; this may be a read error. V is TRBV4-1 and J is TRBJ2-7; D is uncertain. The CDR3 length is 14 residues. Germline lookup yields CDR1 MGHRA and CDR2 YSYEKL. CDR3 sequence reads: CASSQEVSQDEQHF. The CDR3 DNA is TGCGCCAGCAGCCAAGAAGTTTCCCAGGACGAGCAGCACTTC.

The CDR3 nucleotides read TGTGCCTGGAGCCGGGGACAGGTGATCTACGAGCAGTACTTC. Translated: CAWSRGQVIYEQYF. The rearrangement links TRBV30 to TRBJ2-7; 8 bases match TRBD1. Trimming took 3 bases from V and 3 from J; bases not matched to a gene: 7. This CDR3 is 14 amino acids long. Germline V gene data show CDR1 as GTSNPN and CDR2 as SVGIG (reference sequence).

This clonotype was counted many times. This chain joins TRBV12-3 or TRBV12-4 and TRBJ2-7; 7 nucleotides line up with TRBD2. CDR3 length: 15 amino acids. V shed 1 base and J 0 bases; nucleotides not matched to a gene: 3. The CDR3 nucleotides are TGTGCCAGCAGTTTAGAAAGCGGGGCCTCCTACGAGCAGTACTTC. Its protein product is CASSLESGASYEQYF.

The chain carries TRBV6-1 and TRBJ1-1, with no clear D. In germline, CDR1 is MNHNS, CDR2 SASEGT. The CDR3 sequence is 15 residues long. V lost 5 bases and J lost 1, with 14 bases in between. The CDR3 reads CASSYTHNRNTEAFF. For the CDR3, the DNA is TGTGCCAGCAGTTACACACATAACAGGAACACTGAAGCTTTCTTT.

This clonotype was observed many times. CDR3 coding DNA: TGTGCCAGCAGCTTAGTCTGGACAGAAAACACCGGGGAGCTGTTTTTT. Translating it yields CASSLVWTENTGELFF. The chain is built from TRBV7-2 and TRBJ2-2, with D tentatively TRBD1 (6 bases). The CDR3 contains 16 residues. The germline CDR1 and CDR2 sequences are SGHTA and FQGNSA. The germline V and J ends were trimmed by 1 base and 2 bases, with 11 bases remaining between them.

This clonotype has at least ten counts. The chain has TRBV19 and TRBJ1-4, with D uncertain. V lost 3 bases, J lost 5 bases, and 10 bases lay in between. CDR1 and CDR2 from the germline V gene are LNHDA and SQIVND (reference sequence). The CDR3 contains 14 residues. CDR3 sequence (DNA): TGTGCCAGTAGTATCGGTCCAGTCAATGAAAAACTGTTTTTT. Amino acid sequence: CASSIGPVNEKLFF.

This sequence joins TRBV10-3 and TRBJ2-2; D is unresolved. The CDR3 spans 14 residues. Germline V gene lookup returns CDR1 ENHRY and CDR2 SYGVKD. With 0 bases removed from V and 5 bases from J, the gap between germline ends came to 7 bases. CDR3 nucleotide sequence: TGTGCCATCAGTGAGTCTCCCCGGACCGGGGAGCTGTTTTTT. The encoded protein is CAISESPRTGELFF.

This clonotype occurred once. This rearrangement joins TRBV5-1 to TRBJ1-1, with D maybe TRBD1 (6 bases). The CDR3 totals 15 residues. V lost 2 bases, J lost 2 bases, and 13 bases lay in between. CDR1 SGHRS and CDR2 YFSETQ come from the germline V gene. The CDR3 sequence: CASSLTGYGNTEAFF. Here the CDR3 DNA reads TGCGCCAGCAGCTTAACAGGGTACGGAAACACTGAAGCTTTCTTT.

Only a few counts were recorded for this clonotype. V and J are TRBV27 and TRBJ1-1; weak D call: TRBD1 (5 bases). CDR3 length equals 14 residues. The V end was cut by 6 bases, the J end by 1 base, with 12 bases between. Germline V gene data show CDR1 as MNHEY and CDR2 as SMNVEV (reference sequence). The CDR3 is CASSPRQQNTEAFF. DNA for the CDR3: TGTGCCAGCAGCCCCAGACAGCAGAACACTGAAGCTTTCTTT.

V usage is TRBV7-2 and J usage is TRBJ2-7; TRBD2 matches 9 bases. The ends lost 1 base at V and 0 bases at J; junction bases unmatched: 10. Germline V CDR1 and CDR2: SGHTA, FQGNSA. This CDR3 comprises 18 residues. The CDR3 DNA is TGTGCCAGCAGCTTAGGGGTCTCTAGCGGGGACGTCTCCTACGAGCAGTACTTC. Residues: CASSLGVSSGDVSYEQYF.

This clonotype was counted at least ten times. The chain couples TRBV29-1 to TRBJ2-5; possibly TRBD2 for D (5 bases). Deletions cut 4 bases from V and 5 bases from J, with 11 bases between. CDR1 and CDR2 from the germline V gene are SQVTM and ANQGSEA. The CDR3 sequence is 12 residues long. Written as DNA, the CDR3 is TGCAGCGTTGGATTGACGGGGGAGACCCAGTACTTC. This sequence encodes CSVGLTGETQYF.

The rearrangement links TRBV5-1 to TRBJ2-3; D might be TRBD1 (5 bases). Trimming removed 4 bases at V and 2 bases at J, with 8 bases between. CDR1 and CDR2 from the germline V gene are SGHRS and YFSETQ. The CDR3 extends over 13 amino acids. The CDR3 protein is CASSDSLTDTQYF. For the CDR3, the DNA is TGCGCCAGCAGCGACAGTCTCACAGATACGCAGTATTTT.

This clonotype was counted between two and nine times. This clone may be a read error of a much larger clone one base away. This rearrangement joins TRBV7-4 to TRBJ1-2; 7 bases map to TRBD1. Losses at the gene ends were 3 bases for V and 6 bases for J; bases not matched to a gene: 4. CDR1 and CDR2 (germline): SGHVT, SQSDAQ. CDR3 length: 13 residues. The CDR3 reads CASSFSTGDGYTF. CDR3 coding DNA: TGTGCCAGCAGCTTTAGTACAGGGGATGGCTACACCTTC.

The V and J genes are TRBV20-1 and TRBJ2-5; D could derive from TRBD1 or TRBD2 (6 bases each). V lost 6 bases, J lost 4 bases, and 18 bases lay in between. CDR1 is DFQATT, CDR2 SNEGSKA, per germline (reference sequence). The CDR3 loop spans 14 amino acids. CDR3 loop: CSAPGDQGRETQYF. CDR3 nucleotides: TGCAGTGCCCCGGGGGATCAGGGGCGAGAGACCCAGTACTTC.

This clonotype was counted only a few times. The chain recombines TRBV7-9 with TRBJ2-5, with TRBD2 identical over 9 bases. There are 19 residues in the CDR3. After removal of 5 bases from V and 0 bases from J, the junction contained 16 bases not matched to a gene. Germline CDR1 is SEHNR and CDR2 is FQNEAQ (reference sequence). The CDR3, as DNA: TGTGCCAGCAGCCGTCGGGGCAGACTAGCGGCAACGTACCAAGAGACCCAGTACTTC. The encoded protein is CASSRRGRLAATYQETQYF.

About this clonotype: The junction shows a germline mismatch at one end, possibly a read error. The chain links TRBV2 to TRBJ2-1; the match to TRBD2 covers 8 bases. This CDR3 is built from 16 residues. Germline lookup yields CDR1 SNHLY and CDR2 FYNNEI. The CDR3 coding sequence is TGCGCCAGCAGCCAAGAAGACCGGGGGGGGACGGATGAGCAGTTCTTC. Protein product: CASSQEDRGGTDEQFF.

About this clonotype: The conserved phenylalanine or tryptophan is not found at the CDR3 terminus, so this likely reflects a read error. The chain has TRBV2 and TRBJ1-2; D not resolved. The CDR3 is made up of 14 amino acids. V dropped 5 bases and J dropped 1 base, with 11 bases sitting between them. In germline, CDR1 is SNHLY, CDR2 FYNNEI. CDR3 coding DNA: TGTGCCAGCAGTTTATGGCCGGGTAACTATGGCTACACCCTC. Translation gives CASSLWPGNYGYTL.

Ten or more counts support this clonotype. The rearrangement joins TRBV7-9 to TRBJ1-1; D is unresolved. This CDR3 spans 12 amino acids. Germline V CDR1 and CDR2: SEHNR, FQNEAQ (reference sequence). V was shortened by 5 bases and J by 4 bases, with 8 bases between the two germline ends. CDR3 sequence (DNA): TGTGCCAGCAGCACGGTGGGCACTGAAGCTTTCTTT. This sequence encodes CASSTVGTEAFF.